This TCR beta chain was captured in a study of OX40 agonist ivuxolimab in advanced cancers. Turning to the study itself: People in dose escalation had one of these cancers: hepatocellular carcinoma, melanoma, renal cell or head and neck cancer.

The junction had 10 bases not matched to a gene; V was cut back by 8 bases and J by 10 bases. The CDR3 has 12 amino acids. Germline-derived CDR1 and CDR2 are ENHRY and SYGVKD. The protocol was immunoSEQ multiplex PCR, while the TCRdb copy is restricted to in-frame clones and leaves out a portion. Among about 48,000 clones, 83% were seen once, and the ten largest hold approximately 1.1%. Findings and caveats of the study: More expanded clones were seen, on average, in CD8+ T cells than in CD4+. At 0.1 to 3.0 mg/kg, CD4+ and CD8+ blood T cells expanded clonally by week 6. What antigens the expanded peripheral T cells recognized was never established.

Remarks on this clone: Its target is not known.

The receptor was derived from an adult with an advanced solid tumor such as melanoma, head and neck, liver or kidney cancer. The sample consisted of CD4+ or CD8+ T cells sorted from blood, taken in a trial of the OX40 agonist ivuxolimab. The chain joins TRBV10-3 to TRBJ1-2; 7 positions agree with TRBD1. The CDR3 reads CAISGTALFYTF. The CDR3 bases are TGTGCCATCTCCGGGACAGCTTTGTTCTACACCTTC.